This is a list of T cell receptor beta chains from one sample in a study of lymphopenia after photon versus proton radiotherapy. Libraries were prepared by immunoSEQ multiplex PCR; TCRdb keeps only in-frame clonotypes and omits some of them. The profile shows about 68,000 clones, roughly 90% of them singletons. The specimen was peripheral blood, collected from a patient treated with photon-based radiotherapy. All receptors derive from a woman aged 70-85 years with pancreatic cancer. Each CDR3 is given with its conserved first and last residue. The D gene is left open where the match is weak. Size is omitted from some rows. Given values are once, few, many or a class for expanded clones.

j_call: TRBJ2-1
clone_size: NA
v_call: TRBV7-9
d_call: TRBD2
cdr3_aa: CASSSRTSGSGNEQFF
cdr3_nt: TGTGCCAGCAGCTCGCGGACTAGCGGGAGTGGGAATGAGCAGTTCTTC

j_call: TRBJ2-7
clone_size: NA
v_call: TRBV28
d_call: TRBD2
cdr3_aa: CASVPSYGRAYEQYF
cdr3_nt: TGTGCCAGCGTACCAAGCTACGGGAGGGCCTACGAGCAGTACTTC

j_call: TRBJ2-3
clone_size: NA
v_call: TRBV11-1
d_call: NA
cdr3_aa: CASSFVSGTDTQYF
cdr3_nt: TGTGCCAGCAGCTTCGTCTCCGGGACAGATACGCAGTATTTT

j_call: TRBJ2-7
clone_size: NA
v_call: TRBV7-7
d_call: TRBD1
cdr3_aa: CASSREAGQGYEQYF
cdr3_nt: TGTGCTAGCAGCCGAGAGGCGGGACAGGGGTACGAGCAGTACTTC

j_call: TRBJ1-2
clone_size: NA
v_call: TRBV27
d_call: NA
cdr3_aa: CASSLSRAGRYGYTF
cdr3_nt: TGTGCCAGCAGTTTATCTCGGGCAGGGCGGTATGGCTACACCTTC

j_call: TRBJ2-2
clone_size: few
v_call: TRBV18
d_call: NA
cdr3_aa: CASSPVASNTGELFF
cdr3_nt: TGTGCCAGCTCACCTGTAGCTTCGAACACCGGGGAGCTGTTTTTT

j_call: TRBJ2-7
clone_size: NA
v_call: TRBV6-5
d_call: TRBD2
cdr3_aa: CASRPSGLLVEQYF
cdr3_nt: TGTGCCAGCAGGCCTAGCGGCCTCTTAGTCGAGCAGTACTTC

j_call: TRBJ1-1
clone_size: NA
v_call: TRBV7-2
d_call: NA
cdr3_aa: CASSLGGNMNTEAFF
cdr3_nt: TGTGCCAGCAGCTTAGGTGGGAATATGAACACTGAAGCTTTCTTT

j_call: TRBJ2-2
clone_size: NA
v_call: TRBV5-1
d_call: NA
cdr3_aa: CASSTGRGTGELFF
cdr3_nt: TGCGCCAGCTCGACAGGGCGGGGAACCGGGGAGCTGTTTTTT

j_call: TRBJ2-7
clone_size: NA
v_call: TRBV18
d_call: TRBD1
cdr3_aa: CASSQDRAYEQYF
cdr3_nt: TGTGCCAGCTCCCAAGACAGGGCCTACGAGCAGTACTTC

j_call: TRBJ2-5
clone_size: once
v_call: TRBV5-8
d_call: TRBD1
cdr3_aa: CASSLDSGTDQETQYF
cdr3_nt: TGTGCCAGCAGCTTAGATTCAGGGACAGACCAAGAGACCCAGTACTTC

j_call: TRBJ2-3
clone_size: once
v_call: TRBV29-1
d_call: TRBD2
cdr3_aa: CSVLFYLTEGLAGDGATDTQYF
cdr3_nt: TGCAGCGTTCTCTTCTACTTAACGGAGGGACTAGCGGGAGACGGTGCCACAGATACGCAGTATTTT

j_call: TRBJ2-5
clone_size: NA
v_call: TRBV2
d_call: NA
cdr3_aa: CASSEGTQYF
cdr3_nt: TGTGCCAGCAGTGAGGGGACCCAGTACTTC

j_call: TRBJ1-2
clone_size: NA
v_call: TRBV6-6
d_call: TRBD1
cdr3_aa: CASRPDRAIYGYTF
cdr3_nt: TGTGCCAGCAGGCCGGACAGGGCGATCTATGGCTACACCTTC

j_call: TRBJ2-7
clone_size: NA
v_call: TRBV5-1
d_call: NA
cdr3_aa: CASTAWGASYEQYF
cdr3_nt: TGCGCCAGCACGGCGTGGGGGGCCTCCTACGAGCAGTACTTC

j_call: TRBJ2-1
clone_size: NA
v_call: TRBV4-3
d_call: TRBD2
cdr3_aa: CASSQVGPGLAGGRNEQFF
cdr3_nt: TGCGCCAGCAGCCAAGTAGGTCCGGGCCTAGCGGGAGGGCGGAATGAGCAGTTCTTC

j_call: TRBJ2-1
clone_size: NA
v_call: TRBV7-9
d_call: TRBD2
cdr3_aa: CASSPLPSGSNEQFF
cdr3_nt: TGTGCCAGCAGCCCTTTGCCTAGCGGCAGCAATGAGCAGTTCTTC

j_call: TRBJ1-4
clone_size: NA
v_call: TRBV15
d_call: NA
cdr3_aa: CATSSFGGKDEKLFF
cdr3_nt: TGTGCCACCAGCTCCTTCGGAGGGAAGGACGAAAAACTGTTTTTT

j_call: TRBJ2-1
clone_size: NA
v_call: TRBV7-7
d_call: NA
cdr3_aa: CASSFDYYNEQFF
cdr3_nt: TGTGCTAGCAGCTTTGACTATTACAATGAGCAGTTCTTC